Below are 17 T cell receptor beta chains sequenced from a single sample in a study of cytomegalovirus exposure and HLA in healthy donors. Here immunoSEQ multiplex PCR was the method, and the copy in TCRdb shows in-frame clones only, minus some. Of 100,000 to 120,000 clones in the sample, 88% were seen once. The sequenced material came from PBMCs. The receptors come from a woman aged 25-40 years in good health and CMV-seropositive.

V gene TRBV28 combines with J gene TRBJ2-7; TRBD1 agrees at 7 bases. The CDR3 totals 14 residues. CDR1 and CDR2 from the germline V gene are MDHEN and SYDVKM. V lost 4 bases, J lost 4 bases, and 7 bases stayed unmatched. The CDR3 protein is CASSSGQAKYEQYF. DNA for the CDR3: TGTGCCAGCAGTTCAGGACAGGCTAAGTACGAGCAGTACTTC.

The CDR3 DNA is TGTGCTAGTGCCGAAACGGTCGCGGCCGGGGAGCTGTTTTTT. The encoded protein is CASAETVAAGELFF. The rearrangement uses TRBV12-5 and TRBJ2-2, with D uncertain. The CDR3 covers 14 residues. CDR1 and CDR2 (germline): LGHNT, FRNRAP. V lost 7 bases to trimming and J lost 6 bases, with 15 bases between them. The full variable domain, completed using reference TRBV12-5 and TRBJ2-2, is DARVTQTPRHKVTEMGQEVTMRCQPILGHNTVFWYRQTMMQGLELLAYFRNRAPLDDSGMPKDRFSAEMPDATLATLKIQPSEPRDSAVYFCASAETVAAGELFFGEGSRLTVL.

V is TRBV4-3 and J is TRBJ2-1; D is perhaps TRBD1 (5 bases). The germline V and J ends were trimmed by 1 base and 0 bases, with 16 bases remaining between them. CDR3 length: 18 residues. Looked up from germline, CDR1 is LGHNA and CDR2 is YSLEER. The DNA for the CDR3 is TGCGCCAGCAGCCAAGCAGGGTATACGAGGAGCTCCTACAATGAGCAGTTCTTC. This encodes CASSQAGYTRSSYNEQFF.

The J gene is TRBJ2-1, the V gene TRBV7-2; 8 bases are a match to TRBD2. Germline lookup yields CDR1 SGHTA and CDR2 FQGNSA. Trimming cost V 5 bases and J 4 bases; bases outside gene matches: 7. The length of the CDR3 is 15 residues. CDR3 sequence (DNA): TGTGCCAGCAGCCCGGGGAGCGGGGGTTACAATGAGCAGTTCTTC. Translated: CASSPGSGGYNEQFF.

V usage is TRBV29-1 and J usage is TRBJ1-2; unclear D gene. Trimming took off 1 base at V and 2 bases at J, with 8 bases between the two ends. The germline V gene encodes CDR1 SQVTM and CDR2 ANQGSEA. The CDR3 spans 13 residues. CDR3 amino acids: CSVEGTLNYGYTF. The CDR3 nucleotides read TGCAGCGTTGAAGGCACCCTAAACTATGGCTACACCTTC.

This clone was detected once. The chain uses TRBV18 and TRBJ2-2; weak D call: TRBD1 (5 bases). The V gene's germline CDR1 is KGHSH and CDR2 LQKENI. CDR3 size: 16 residues. Trimming shortened V by 1 base and J by 0 bases, and 9 bases separated the two germline ends. Here the CDR3 DNA reads TGTGCCAGCTCACCACTCTGGGGCTCGAACACCGGGGAGCTGTTTTTT. Its protein is CASSPLWGSNTGELFF.

This sequence joins TRBV4-2 and TRBJ2-5; TRBD1 might be the D (5 bases). The CDR3 runs to 14 residues. V was cut by 3 bases and J by 2 bases, with 10 bases left in between. Germline lookup yields CDR1 LGHNA and CDR2 YNFKEQ. CDR3 nucleotide sequence: TGTGCCAGCAGCCAGCTACAGGATCAAGAGACCCAGTACTTC. It encodes CASSQLQDQETQYF.

The V and J genes are TRBV19 and TRBJ2-1; 8 nucleotides agree with TRBD2. Germline lookup yields CDR1 LNHDA and CDR2 SQIVND (reference sequence). Trimming at V came to 7 bases and at J to 0 bases, leaving 5 bases not matched to a gene. This CDR3 comprises 15 residues. CDR3 nucleotides: TGTGCCAGTACGTCTAGCGGGCGCTCCTACAATGAGCAGTTCTTC. Translating gives CASTSSGRSYNEQFF.

The rearrangement uses TRBV13 and TRBJ2-1; D not resolved. V lost 3 bases, J lost 6 bases, and 6 bases lay in between. This CDR3 comprises 12 residues. Per germline, CDR1 PRHDT and CDR2 FYEKMQ (reference sequence). The CDR3 nucleotides read TGTGCCAGCAGCTTGGCTTCCAATGAGCAGTTCTTC. It codes for CASSLASNEQFF.

The V call is TRBV5-1, the J call TRBJ2-5; D not certain. Trimming stripped 5 bases from V and 5 bases from J, with 13 bases between. CDR1 and CDR2 from the germline V gene are SGHRS and YFSETQ. The CDR3 has 13 residues. The chain's CDR3 is CASSSGAEETQYF. Written as DNA, the CDR3 is TGCGCCAGCAGTTCCGGTGCCGAGGAGACCCAGTACTTC.

The chain employs TRBV6-5 and TRBJ2-7; D may be TRBD2 (5 bases). Per germline, CDR1 MNHEY and CDR2 SVGAGI. This CDR3 comprises 15 residues. The V and J ends lost 2 bases and 2 bases respectively, with 13 bases between them. Here the CDR3 reads CASSYGSSVPYEQYF. The CDR3 DNA sequence: TGTGCCAGCAGTTACGGGAGCAGTGTTCCCTACGAGCAGTACTTC.

The chain employs TRBV7-2 and TRBJ2-7; D is perhaps TRBD2 (6 bases). This CDR3 spans 16 amino acids. V was trimmed by 1 base and J by 0 bases, leaving 13 bases between them. Germline V CDR1 and CDR2: SGHTA, FQGNSA. The CDR3 DNA sequence: TGTGCCAGCAGCTTAGTGGGCGGGGCGAGCTCCTACGAGCAGTACTTC. This encodes CASSLVGGASSYEQYF.

The J gene is TRBJ1-1, the V gene TRBV28; the match to TRBD1 covers 9 bases. There are 13 residues in the CDR3. The ends lost 7 bases at V and 3 bases at J; junction bases unmatched: 3. Germline V gene data show CDR1 as MDHEN and CDR2 as SYDVKM. CDR3: CASKGQGYTEAFF. The DNA of the CDR3 is TGTGCCAGCAAGGGACAGGGCTACACTGAAGCTTTCTTT. Full variable domain (missing parts from reference TRBV28 and TRBJ1-1): DVKVTQSSRYLVKRTGEKVFLECVQDMDHENMFWYRQDPGLGLRLIYFSYDVKMKEKGDIPEGYSVSREKKERFSLILESASTNQTSMYLCASKGQGYTEAFFGQGTRLTVV.

The sample holds one count of this clone. The chain uses TRBV27 and TRBJ1-6; 9 bases match TRBD1. CDR3 size: 17 residues. Germline V gene lookup returns CDR1 MNHEY and CDR2 SMNVEV (reference sequence). The V gene end was trimmed by 3 bases and the J gene end by 7 bases; junction bases not matched to a gene: 10. This chain's CDR3 is CASSFTGQGMPNSPLHF. The DNA of the CDR3 is TGTGCCAGCAGTTTCACTGGACAGGGGATGCCGAATTCACCCCTCCACTTT.

The chain has TRBV6-1 and TRBJ1-1; D not resolved. Germline V CDR1 and CDR2: MNHNS, SASEGT. With 2 bases removed from V and 2 bases from J, the gap between germline ends came to 9 bases. The CDR3 is 14 amino acids. This chain's CDR3 is CASSEPGLNTEAFF. The CDR3 DNA reads as TGTGCCAGCAGTGAACCGGGATTAAACACTGAAGCTTTCTTT.

This rearrangement joins TRBV5-4 to TRBJ2-7; 9 nucleotides agree with TRBD2. The CDR3 sequence is 14 residues long. The germline gives CDR1 SGHNT, CDR2 YYREEE (reference sequence). V trimming: 4 bases; J trimming: 11 bases; junction bases outside the gene matches: 13. The CDR3 nucleotides read TGTGCCAGCAGCCCCGGGGTAGCGGGAGATCGGGAGTACTTC. This codes for CASSPGVAGDREYF.

The rearrangement links TRBV25-1 to TRBJ2-3, with D possibly TRBD2 on 6 matching bases. V dropped 1 base and J dropped 3 bases, with 11 bases sitting between them. CDR3 length: 15 residues. From germline, CDR1 is MGHDK and CDR2 SYGVNS. This chain's CDR3 is CASSEFAGGTDTQYF. The CDR3, as DNA: TGTGCCAGCAGTGAATTTGCAGGAGGGACAGATACGCAGTATTTT.